Sequencing of this T cell receptor beta chain was carried out in a study of shared clonotypes between healthy human individuals. Turning to the study itself: Donor ages ranged 18 to 49 years: a couple of women, three men. Per donor, three plates held CD4 naive cells, three held CD4 memory, two held CD8 naive and one held CD8 memory. Findings and caveats of the study: Sampling was confined to blood; repertoires within tissues likely differ.

Terminally differentiated effector memory CD45RA+ cells were excluded from the naive CD8 cells, which were CD45RO-negative and positively selected for CCR7. Profiling relied on immunoSEQ multiplex PCR, and the TCRdb table lists in-frame clones only, not all of them. The table has over 800,000 clones, nearly 95% seen once. About this clone: No antigen is known for it.

This TCR was sampled from a man between 25 and 39 years old in good health. Material for sequencing was naive CD8+ T cells sorted from blood.

DNA of the CDR3: TGTGCCAGCAGTTTCGGCCCGCAGACTGAAGCTTTCTTT. Translation: CASSFGPQTEAFF. This rearrangement joins TRBV27 to TRBJ1-1; D uncertain. Trimming removed 3 bases from V and 5 bases from J, with 10 bases in between. The length of the CDR3 is 13 residues. The germline gives CDR1 MNHEY, CDR2 SMNVEV (reference sequence).